The following is a T cell receptor beta chain sequence with its context. Its antigen remains unknown. The sample belongs to a study of T cell responses to AZD1222 COVID-19 vaccine. Study-wide findings and caveats: Clonal diversity was possibly underestimated; the donors were predominantly white British and more often female. The span of vaccine-associated CD4 TCRs extended across spike, with dominance at 160-218 and 743-854.

Germline V gene sequence: CDR1 LGHNA, CDR2 YSLEER. This CDR3 is built from 14 residues. The V gene lost 4 bases and the J gene lost 4 bases, with 11 bases spanning the gap. TCRdb keeps only in-frame clones here, not all; method: immunoSEQ multiplex PCR. The table has under 150,000 clones, approximately 90% seen once. The chain is built from TRBV4-3 and TRBJ1-5, with D tentatively TRBD1 (5 bases). This receptor was obtained from an adult in good health. The sample in question was peripheral blood, obtained on day 0 of MenACWY control vaccination. The CDR3 sequence: CASSRDGGNQPQHF. In DNA form, the CDR3 reads TGCGCCAGCAGCCGGGACGGAGGAAATCAGCCCCAGCATTTT.